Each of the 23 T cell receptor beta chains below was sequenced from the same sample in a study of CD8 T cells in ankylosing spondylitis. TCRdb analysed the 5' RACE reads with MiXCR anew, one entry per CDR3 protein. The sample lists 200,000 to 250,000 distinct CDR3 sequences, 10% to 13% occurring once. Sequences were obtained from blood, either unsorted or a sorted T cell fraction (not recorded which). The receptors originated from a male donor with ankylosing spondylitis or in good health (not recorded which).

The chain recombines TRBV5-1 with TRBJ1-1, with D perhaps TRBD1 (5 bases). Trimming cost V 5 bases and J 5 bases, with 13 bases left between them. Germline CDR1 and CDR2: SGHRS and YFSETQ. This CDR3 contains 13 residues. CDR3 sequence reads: CASRTPGRTEAFF. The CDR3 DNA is TGCGCCAGCAGAACTCCGGGACGGACTGAAGCTTTCTTT.

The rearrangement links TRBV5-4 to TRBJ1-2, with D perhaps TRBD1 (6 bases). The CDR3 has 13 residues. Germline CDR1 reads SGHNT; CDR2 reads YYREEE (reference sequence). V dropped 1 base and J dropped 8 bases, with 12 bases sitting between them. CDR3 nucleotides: TGTGCCAGCAGCTTGCCAGGGGTCGGAGGCTACACCTTC. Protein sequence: CASSLPGVGGYTF.

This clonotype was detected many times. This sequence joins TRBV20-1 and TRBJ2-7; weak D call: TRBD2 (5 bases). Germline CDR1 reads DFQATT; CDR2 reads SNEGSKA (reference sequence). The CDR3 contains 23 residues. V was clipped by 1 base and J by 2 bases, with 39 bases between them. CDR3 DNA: TGCAGTGCTAGAGTACCACCATCCCCCCGGGCGCCACGGAATCGGGATGTACCCTACGAGCAGTACTTC. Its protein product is CSARVPPSPRAPRNRDVPYEQYF.

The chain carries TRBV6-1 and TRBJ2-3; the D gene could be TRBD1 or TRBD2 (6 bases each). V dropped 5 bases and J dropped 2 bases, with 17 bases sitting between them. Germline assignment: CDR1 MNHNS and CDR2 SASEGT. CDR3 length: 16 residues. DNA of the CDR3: TGTGCCAGCAGTCCCGGAGGGGGGCCCCCCACAGATACGCAGTATTTT. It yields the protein CASSPGGGPPTDTQYF.

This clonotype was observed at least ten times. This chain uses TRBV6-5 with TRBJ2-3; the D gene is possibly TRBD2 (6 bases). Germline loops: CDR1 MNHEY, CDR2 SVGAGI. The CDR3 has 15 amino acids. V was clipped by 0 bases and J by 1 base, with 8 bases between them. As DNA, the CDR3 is TGTGCCAGCAGTTACTCGGCGGGGCGCACAGATACGCAGTATTTT. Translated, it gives CASSYSAGRTDTQYF.

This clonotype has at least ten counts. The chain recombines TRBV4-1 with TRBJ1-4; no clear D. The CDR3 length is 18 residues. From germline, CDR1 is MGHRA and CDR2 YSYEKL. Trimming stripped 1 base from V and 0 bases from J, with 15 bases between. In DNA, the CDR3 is TGCGCCAGCAGCCAAGGGCGAACCTACGGGTCAACTAATGAAAAACTGTTTTTT. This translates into CASSQGRTYGSTNEKLFF.

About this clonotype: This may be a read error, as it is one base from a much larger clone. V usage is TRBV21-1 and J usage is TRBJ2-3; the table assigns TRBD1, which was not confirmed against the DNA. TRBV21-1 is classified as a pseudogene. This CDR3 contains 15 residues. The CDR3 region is CASSSPRDVGDAQYF. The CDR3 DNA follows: TGTGCCAGCAGCTCCCCCCGGGACGTGGGGGATGCGCAGTATTTT.

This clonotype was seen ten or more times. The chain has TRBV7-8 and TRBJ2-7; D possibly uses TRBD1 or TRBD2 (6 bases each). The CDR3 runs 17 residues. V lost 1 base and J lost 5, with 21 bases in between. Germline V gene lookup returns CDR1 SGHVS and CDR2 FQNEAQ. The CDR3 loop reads CASSLGVSSGGVNEQYF. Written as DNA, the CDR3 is TGTGCCAGCAGCTTAGGGGTTAGTTCCGGGGGCGTTAACGAGCAGTACTTC.

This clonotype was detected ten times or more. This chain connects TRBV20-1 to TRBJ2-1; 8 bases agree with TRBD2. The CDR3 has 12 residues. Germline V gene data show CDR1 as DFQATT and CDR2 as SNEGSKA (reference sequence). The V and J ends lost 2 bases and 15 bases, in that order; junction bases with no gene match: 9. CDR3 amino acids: CSARPPVAGRFF. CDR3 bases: TGCAGTGCTAGACCTCCGGTAGCGGGGAGGTTCTTC.

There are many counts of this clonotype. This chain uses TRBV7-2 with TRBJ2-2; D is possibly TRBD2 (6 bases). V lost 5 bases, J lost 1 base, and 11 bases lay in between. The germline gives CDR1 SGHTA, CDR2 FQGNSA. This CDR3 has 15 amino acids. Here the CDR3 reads CASSGGLVNTGELFF. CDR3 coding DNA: TGTGCCAGCAGCGGGGGACTGGTGAACACCGGGGAGCTGTTTTTT.

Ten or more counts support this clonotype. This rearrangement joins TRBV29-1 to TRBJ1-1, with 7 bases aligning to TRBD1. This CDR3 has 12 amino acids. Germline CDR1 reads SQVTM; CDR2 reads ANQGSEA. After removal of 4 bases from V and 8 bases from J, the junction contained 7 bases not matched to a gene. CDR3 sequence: CSVGAGGAEAFF. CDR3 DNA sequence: TGCAGCGTTGGGGCAGGGGGGGCAGAAGCTTTCTTT.

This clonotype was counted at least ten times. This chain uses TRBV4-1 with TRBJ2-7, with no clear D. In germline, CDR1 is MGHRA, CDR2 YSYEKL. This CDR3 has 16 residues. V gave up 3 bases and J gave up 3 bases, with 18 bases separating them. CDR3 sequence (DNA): TGCGCCAGCAGCCAGGATTTTAGACCCGGATTCTACGAGCAGTACTTC. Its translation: CASSQDFRPGFYEQYF.

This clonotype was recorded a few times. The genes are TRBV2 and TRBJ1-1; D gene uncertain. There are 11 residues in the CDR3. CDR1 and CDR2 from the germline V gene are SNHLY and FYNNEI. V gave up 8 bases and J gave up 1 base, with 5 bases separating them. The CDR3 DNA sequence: TGTGCCAGCGCCCCGAACACTGAAGCTTTCTTT. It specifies CASAPNTEAFF.

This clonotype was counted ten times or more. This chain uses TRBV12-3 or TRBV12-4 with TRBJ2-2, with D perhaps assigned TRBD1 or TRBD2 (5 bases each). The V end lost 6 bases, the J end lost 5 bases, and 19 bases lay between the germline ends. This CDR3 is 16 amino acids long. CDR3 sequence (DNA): TGTGCCAGCAGGGCTCCGGGGCCCTCGAGTACCGGGGAGCTGTTTTTT. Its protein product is CASRAPGPSSTGELFF.

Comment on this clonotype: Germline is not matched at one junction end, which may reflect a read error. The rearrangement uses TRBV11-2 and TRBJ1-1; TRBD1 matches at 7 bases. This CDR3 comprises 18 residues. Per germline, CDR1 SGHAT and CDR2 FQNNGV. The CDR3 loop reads CASSSGQAGIVTNTEASF. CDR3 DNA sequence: TGTGCCAGCAGCTCCGGACAGGCCGGAATTGTAACGAACACTGAAGCTTCCTTT.

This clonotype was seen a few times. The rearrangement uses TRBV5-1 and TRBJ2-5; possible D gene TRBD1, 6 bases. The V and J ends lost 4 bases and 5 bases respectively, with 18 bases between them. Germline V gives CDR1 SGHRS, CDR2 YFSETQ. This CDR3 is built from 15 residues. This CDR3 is CASSISGANGETQYF. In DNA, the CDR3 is TGCGCCAGCAGCATCTCAGGGGCTAACGGGGAGACCCAGTACTTC.

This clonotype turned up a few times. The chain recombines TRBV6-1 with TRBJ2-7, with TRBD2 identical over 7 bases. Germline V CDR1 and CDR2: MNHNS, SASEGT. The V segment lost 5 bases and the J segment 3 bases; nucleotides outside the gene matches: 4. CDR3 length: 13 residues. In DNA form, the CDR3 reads TGTGCCAGCAGTAGCGGGGAAGACTACGAGCAGTACTTC. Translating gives CASSSGEDYEQYF.

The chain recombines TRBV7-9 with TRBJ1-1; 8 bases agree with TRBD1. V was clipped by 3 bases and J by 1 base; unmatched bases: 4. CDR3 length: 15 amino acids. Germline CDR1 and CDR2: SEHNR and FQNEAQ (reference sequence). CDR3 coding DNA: TGTGCCAGCAGCTTCCTTGGACAGGGGAACACTGAAGCTTTCTTT. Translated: CASSFLGQGNTEAFF.

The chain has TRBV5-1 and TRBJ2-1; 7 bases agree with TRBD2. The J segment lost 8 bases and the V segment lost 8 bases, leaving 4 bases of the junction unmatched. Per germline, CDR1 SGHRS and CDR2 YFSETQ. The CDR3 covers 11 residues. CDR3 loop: CASRLADEQFF. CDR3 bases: TGCGCCAGTAGACTAGCTGATGAGCAGTTCTTC. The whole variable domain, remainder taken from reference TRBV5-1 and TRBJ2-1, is KAGVTQTPRYLIKTRGQQVTLSCSPISGHRSVSWYQQTPGQGLQFLFEYFSETQRNKGNFPGRFSGRQFSNSRSEMNVSTLELGDSALYLCASRLADEQFFGPGTRLTVL.

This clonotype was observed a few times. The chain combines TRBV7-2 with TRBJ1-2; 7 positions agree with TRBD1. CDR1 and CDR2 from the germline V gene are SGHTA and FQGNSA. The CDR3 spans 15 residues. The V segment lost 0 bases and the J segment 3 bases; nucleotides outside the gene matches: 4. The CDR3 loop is CASSLAQGMDYGYTF. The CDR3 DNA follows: TGTGCCAGCAGCTTAGCACAGGGGATGGACTATGGCTACACCTTC.

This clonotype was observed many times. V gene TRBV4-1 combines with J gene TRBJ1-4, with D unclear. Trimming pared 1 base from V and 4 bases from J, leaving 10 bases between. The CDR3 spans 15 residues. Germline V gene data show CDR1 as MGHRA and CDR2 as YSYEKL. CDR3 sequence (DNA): TGCGCCAGCAGCCAAGCAGGACTATTTAATGAAAAACTGTTTTTT. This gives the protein CASSQAGLFNEKLFF.

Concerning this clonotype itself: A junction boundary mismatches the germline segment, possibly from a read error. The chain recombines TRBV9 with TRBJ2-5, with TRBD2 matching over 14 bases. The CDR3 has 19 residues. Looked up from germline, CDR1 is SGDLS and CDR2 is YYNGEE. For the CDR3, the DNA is TGTGCCAGCAGCGTAGGGGGACTAGCGGGGGAGCCGCCTCAAGCGACCCAGTACTTC. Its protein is CASSVGGLAGEPPQATQYF. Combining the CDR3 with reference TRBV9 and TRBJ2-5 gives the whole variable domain DSGVTQTPKHLITATGQRVTLRCSPRSGDLSVYWYQQSLDQGLQFLIQYYNGEERAKGNILERFSAQQFPDLHSELNLSSLELGDSALYFCASSVGGLAGEPPQATQYFGPGTRLLVL.

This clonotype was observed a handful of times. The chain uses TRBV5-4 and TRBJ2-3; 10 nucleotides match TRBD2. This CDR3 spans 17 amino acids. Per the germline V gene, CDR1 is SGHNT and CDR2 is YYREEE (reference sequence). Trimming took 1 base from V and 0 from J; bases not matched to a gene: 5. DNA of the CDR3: TGTGCCAGCAGCTTGTGGCTAGCGGGGGTTAGCACAGATACGCAGTATTTT. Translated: CASSLWLAGVSTDTQYF.